The clone carrying this T cell receptor beta chain came up once. Its antigen is not known. The sample comes from a study of PD-1 blockade in classical Hodgkin lymphoma. Study information: Each patient was given nivolumab 3 mg/kg through a vein every 2 weeks.

Measured with immunoSEQ multiplex PCR; TCRdb has only the in-frame clones, and not every one. This sample has tens of thousands of clones, with around two thirds found just once. Every patient was affected by relapse after autologous stem cell transplantation, while exposure to brentuximab vedotin was not uniform. Study results and caveats: Diminished baseline TCR diversity has been reported in newly diagnosed patients relative to healthy donors. It was among complete responders that baseline diversity resembled that of newly diagnosed patients. By cycle point C4D1, TCR diversity had risen significantly in CD4+ cells (but not CD8+ cells).

This TCR derives from a human donor with classical Hodgkin lymphoma. Sample: peripheral blood mononuclear cells (PBMCs), taken before the second cycle of nivolumab.

The CDR3 loop reads CASSIAGQRGYTF. The DNA for the CDR3 is TGTGCCAGTAGTATAGCCGGACAGAGGGGCTACACCTTC. The chain joins TRBV19 to TRBJ1-2; a possible D gene is TRBD1 (6 bases). V lost 1 base to trimming and J lost 8 bases, with 11 bases between them. The CDR3 is 13 residues long. Germline V lookup: CDR1 LNHDA, CDR2 SQIVND (reference sequence).